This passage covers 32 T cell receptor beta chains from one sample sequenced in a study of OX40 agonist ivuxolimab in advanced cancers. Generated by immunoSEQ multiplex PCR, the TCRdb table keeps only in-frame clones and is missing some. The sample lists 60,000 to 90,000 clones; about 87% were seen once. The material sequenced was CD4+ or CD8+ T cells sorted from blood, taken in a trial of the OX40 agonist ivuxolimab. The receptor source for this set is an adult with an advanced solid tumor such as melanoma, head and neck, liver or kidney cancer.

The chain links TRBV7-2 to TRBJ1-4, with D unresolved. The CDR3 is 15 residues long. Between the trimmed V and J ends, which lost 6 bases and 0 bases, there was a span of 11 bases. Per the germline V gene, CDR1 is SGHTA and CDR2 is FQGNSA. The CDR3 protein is CASSNRRATNEKLFF. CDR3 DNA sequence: TGTGCCAGCAGTAACCGACGGGCAACTAATGAAAAACTGTTTTTT.

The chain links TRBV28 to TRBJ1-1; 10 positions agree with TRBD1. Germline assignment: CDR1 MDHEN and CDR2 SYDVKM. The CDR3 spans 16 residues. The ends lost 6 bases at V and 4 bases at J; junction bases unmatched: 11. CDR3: CASRVGQGEGGTEAFF. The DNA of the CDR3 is TGTGCCAGCAGGGTAGGACAGGGGGAAGGAGGCACTGAAGCTTTCTTT.

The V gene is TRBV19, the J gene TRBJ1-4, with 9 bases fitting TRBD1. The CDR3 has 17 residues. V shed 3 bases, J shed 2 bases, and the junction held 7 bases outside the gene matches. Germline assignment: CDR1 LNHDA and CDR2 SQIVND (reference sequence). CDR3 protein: CASSMNRGRGTNEKLFF. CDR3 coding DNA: TGTGCCAGTAGTATGAACAGGGGGCGCGGGACTAATGAAAAACTGTTTTTT.

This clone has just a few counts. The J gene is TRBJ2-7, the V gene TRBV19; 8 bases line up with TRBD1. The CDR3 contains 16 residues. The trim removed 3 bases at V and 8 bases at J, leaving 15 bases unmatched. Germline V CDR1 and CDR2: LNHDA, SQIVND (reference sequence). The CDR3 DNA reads TGTGCCAGTAGTATGACAGGGGTCGGGGTGGTACCCCAGCAGTACTTC. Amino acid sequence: CASSMTGVGVVPQQYF.

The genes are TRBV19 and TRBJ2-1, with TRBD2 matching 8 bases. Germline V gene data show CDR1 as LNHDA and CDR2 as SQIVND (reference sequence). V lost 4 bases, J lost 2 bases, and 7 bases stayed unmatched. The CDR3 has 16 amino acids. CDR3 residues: CASSTRTSSAYNEQFF. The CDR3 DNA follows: TGTGCCAGTAGTACCCGGACTAGCAGTGCCTACAATGAGCAGTTCTTC.

CDR3 sequence: CASRSGRYNEQFF. CDR3 nucleotides: TGTGCCAGTAGAAGCGGGAGGTACAATGAGCAGTTCTTC. The chain carries TRBV19 and TRBJ2-1; 9 positions match TRBD2. The V gene end was trimmed by 6 bases and the J gene end by 4 bases; junction bases not matched to a gene: 1. This CDR3 has 13 amino acids. CDR1 and CDR2 (germline): LNHDA, SQIVND (reference sequence).

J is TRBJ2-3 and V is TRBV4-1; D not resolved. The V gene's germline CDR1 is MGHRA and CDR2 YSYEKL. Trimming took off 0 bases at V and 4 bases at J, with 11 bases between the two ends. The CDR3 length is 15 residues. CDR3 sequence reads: CASSQDNYSADTQYF. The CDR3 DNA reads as TGCGCCAGCAGCCAAGATAACTACTCGGCAGATACGCAGTATTTT.

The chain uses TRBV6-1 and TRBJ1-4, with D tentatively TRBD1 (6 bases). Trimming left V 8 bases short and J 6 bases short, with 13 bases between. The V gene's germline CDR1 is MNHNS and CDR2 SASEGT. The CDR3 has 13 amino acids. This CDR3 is CASFWGADEKLFF. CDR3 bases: TGTGCCAGCTTTTGGGGGGCCGATGAAAAACTGTTTTTT.

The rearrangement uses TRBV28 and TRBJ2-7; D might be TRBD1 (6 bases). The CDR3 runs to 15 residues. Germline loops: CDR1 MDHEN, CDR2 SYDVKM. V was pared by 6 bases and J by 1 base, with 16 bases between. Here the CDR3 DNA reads TGTGCCAGCAGGGGGGCAGATCAGGAGTCCTACGAGCAGTACTTC. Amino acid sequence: CASRGADQESYEQYF. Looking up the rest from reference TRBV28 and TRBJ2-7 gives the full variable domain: DVKVTQSSRYLVKRTGEKVFLECVQDMDHENMFWYRQDPGLGLRLIYFSYDVKMKEKGDIPEGYSVSREKKERFSLILESASTNQTSMYLCASRGADQESYEQYFGPGTRLTVT.

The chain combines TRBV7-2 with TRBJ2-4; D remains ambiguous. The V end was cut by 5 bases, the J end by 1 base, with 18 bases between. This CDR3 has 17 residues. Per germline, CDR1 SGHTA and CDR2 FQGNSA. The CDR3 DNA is TGTGCCAGCAGCCCAGTCGCGAAGGGTCTCGCCAAAAACATTCAGTACTTC. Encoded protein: CASSPVAKGLAKNIQYF. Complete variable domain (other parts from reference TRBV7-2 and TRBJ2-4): GAGVSQSPSNKVTEKGKDVELRCDPISGHTALYWYRQSLGQGLEFLIYFQGNSAPDKSGLPSDRFSAERTGGSVSTLTIQRTQQEDSAVYLCASSPVAKGLAKNIQYFGAGTRLSVL.

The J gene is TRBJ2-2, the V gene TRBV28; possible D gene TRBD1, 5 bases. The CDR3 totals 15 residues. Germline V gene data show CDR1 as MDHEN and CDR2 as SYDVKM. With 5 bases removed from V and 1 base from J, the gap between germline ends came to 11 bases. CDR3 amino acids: CASSTPTVNTGELFF. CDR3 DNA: TGTGCCAGCAGTACCCCGACAGTGAACACCGGGGAGCTGTTTTTT. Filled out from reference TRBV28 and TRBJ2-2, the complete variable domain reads DVKVTQSSRYLVKRTGEKVFLECVQDMDHENMFWYRQDPGLGLRLIYFSYDVKMKEKGDIPEGYSVSREKKERFSLILESASTNQTSMYLCASSTPTVNTGELFFGEGSRLTVL.

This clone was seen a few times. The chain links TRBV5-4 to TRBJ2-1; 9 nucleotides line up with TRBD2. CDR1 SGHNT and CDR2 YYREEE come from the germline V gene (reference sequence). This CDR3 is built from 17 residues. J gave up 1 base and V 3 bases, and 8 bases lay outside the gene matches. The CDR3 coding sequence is TGTGCCAGCAGCTGGCGGAGGACTAGCGTGTCCTACAATGAGCAGTTCTTC. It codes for CASSWRRTSVSYNEQFF.

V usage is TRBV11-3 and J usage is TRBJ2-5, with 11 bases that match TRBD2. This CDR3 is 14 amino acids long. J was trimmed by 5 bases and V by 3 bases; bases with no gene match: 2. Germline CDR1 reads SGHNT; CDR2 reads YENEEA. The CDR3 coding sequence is TGTGCCAGCAGCTTTAGCGGGGGGGCGGAGACCCAGTACTTC. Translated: CASSFSGGAETQYF.

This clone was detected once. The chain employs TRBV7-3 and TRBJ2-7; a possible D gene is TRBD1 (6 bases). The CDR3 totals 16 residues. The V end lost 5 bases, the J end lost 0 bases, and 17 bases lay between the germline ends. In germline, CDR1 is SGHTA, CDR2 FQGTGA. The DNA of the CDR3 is TGTGCCAGCAGCCCAAATGGACAGATTAGCTCCTACGAGCAGTACTTC. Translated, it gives CASSPNGQISSYEQYF.

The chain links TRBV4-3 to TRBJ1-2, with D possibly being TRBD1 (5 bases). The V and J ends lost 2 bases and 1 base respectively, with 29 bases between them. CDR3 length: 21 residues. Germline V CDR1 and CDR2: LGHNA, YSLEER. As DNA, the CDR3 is TGCGCCAGCAGCCAAACGAGACTACCGGCAGGGAGGACTCAGTTTAACTATGGCTACACCTTC. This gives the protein CASSQTRLPAGRTQFNYGYTF.

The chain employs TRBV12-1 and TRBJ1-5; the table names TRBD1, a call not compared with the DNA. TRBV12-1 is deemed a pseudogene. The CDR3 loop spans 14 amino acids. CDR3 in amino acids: CASIPTQSNQPQHF. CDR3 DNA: TGTGCCAGCATACCGACACAATCCAATCAGCCCCAGCATTTT.

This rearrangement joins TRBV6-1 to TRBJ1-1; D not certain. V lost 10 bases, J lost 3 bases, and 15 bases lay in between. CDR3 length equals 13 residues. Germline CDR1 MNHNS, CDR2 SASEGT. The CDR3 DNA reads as TGTGCCACCGAAGCCTCCTGGGACACTGAAGCTTTCTTT. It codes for CATEASWDTEAFF.

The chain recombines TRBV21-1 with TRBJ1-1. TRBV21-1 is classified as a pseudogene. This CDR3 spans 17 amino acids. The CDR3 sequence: CASSKEWRGGLKTEAFF. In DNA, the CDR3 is TGTGCCAGCAGCAAGGAATGGAGGGGCGGATTGAAAACTGAAGCTTTCTTT.

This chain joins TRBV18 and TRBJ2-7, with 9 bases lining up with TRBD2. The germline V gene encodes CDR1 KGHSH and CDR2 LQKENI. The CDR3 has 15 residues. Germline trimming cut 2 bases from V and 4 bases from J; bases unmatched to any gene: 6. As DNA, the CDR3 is TGTGCCAGCTCACCAAGGACTAGCGTAAGTTACGAGCAGTACTTC. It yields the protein CASSPRTSVSYEQYF.

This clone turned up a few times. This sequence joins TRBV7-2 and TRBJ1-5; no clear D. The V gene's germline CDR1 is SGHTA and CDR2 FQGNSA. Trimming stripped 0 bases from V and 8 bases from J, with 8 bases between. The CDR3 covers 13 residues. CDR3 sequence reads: CASSLAPSEPQHF. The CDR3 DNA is TGTGCCAGCAGCTTAGCGCCCTCGGAGCCCCAGCATTTT.

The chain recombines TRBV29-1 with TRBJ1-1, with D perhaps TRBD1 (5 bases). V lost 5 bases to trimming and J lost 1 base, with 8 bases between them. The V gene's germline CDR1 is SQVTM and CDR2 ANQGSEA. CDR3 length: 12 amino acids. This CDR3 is CSVSTGNTEAFF. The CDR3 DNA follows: TGCAGCGTTTCTACAGGGAACACTGAAGCTTTCTTT.

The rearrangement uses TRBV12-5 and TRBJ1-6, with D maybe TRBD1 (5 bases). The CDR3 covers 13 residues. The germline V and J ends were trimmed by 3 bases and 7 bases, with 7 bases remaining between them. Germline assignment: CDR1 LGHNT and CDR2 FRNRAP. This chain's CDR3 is CASGFDSNSPLHF. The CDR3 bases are TGTGCTAGTGGTTTCGACAGCAATTCACCCCTCCACTTT.

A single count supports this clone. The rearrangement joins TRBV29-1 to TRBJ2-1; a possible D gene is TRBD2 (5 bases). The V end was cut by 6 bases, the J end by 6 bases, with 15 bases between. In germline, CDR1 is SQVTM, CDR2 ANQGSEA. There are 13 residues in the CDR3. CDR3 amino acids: CSVGGVGGNEQFF. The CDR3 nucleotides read TGCAGCGTGGGCGGCGTTGGAGGCAATGAGCAGTTCTTC.

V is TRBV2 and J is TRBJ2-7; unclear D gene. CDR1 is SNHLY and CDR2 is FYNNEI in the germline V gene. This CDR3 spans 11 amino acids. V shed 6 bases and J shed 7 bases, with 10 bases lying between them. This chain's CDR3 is CASSLTREQYF. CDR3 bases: TGTGCCAGCAGCCTTACGCGGGAGCAGTACTTC.

CDR3: CAWTGGGPYEQYF. In DNA form, the CDR3 reads TGTGCCTGGACCGGAGGGGGCCCCTACGAGCAGTACTTC. V and J are TRBV30 and TRBJ2-7; D is perhaps TRBD1 (7 bases). The CDR3 totals 13 residues. The V end was cut by 4 bases, the J end by 2 bases, with 12 bases between. Per germline, CDR1 GTSNPN and CDR2 SVGIG (reference sequence).

Written as DNA, the CDR3 is TGCAGCGTTGAAATGGGTTCCAACACCGGGGAGCTGTTTTTT. It specifies CSVEMGSNTGELFF. This chain joins TRBV29-1 and TRBJ2-2, with D uncertain. Per germline, CDR1 SQVTM and CDR2 ANQGSEA. The CDR3 consists of 14 residues. The V end was cut by 2 bases, the J end by 2 bases, with 9 bases between.

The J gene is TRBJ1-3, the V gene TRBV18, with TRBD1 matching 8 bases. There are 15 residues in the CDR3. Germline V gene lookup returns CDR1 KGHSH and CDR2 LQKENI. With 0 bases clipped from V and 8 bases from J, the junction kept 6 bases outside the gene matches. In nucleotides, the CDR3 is TGTGCCAGCTCACCACCGGGACAGGTTTACCACACCATATATTTT. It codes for CASSPPGQVYHTIYF.

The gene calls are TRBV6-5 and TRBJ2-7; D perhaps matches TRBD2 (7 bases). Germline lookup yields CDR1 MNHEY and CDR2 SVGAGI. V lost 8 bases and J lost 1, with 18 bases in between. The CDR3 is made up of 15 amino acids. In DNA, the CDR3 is TGTGCCAGCTCGGACGCGGGGGCGACATCCTACGAGCAGTACTTC. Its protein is CASSDAGATSYEQYF.

DNA for the CDR3: TGTGCCTGGAGTGTCGGTCTCAATCAGCCCCAGCATTTT. The encoded protein is CAWSVGLNQPQHF. This chain connects TRBV30 to TRBJ1-5; D unclear. CDR1 GTSNPN and CDR2 SVGIG come from the germline V gene (reference sequence). Between the trimmed V and J ends, which lost 0 bases and 3 bases, there was a span of 6 bases. The CDR3 has 13 residues.

The CDR3, as DNA: TGTGCCAGCAGCCCAAACTACGGCGGGGGTGTCACCGGGGAGCTGTTTTTT. Its protein product is CASSPNYGGGVTGELFF. J is TRBJ2-2 and V is TRBV7-8, with 7 bases matching TRBD2. Per germline, CDR1 SGHVS and CDR2 FQNEAQ. This CDR3 comprises 17 residues. V lost 5 bases and J lost 4; bases outside the gene matches: 13.

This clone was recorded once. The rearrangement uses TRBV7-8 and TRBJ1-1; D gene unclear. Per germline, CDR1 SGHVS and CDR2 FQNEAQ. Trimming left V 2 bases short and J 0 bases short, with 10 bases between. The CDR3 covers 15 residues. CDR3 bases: TGTGCCAGCAGCTTACTCCCGGGGATGAACACTGAAGCTTTCTTT. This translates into CASSLLPGMNTEAFF. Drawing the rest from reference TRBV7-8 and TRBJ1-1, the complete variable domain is GAGVSQSPRYKVAKRGQDVALRCDPISGHVSLFWYQQALGQGPEFLTYFQNEAQLDKSGLPSDRFFAERPEGSVSTLKIQRTQQEDSAVYLCASSLLPGMNTEAFFGQGTRLTVV.

The CDR3 is CASTSRTGGRGEQYF. CDR3 DNA: TGTGCCAGCACCTCCCGGACAGGGGGACGGGGAGAGCAGTACTTC. V is TRBV6-1 and J is TRBJ2-7; 10 nucleotides agree with TRBD1. J gave up 7 bases and V 7 bases, and 13 bases lay outside the gene matches. The CDR3 spans 15 residues. CDR1 MNHNS and CDR2 SASEGT come from the germline V gene.